This passage covers 20 T cell receptor beta chains from one sample sequenced in a study of shared clonotypes between healthy human individuals. Repertoires were generated with immunoSEQ multiplex PCR, while TCRdb's copy carries only in-frame clones and drops some. The sample records over a million clones, 65% to 80% being singletons. Sequences were obtained from memory CD4+ T cells sorted from blood. Stated subset: CD45RA-negative fraction. These receptors were collected from a man aged 18 to 29 in good health.

J is TRBJ2-7 and V is TRBV18; 9 nucleotides match TRBD1. The CDR3 has 15 residues. Germline CDR1 and CDR2: KGHSH and LQKENI. The V and J ends lost 1 base and 5 bases, in that order; junction bases with no gene match: 6. CDR3 sequence (DNA): TGTGCCAGCTCACCACGGGGGACAGGGCCTCACGAGCAGTACTTC. Amino acid sequence: CASSPRGTGPHEQYF.

The chain uses TRBV29-1 and TRBJ2-5; the match to TRBD2 covers 14 bases. V trimming: 4 bases; J trimming: 5 bases; junction bases outside the gene matches: 15. The CDR3 loop spans 18 amino acids. CDR1 is SQVTM, CDR2 ANQGSEA, per germline. CDR3 DNA: TGCAGCGTTGTCTTCTTGGGACTAGCGGGAGCACGAGGGGAGACCCAGTACTTC. Its translation: CSVVFLGLAGARGETQYF.

For the CDR3, the DNA is TGTGCCAGCAGCTCCAACCTTAGGGTCGAGCAGTACTTC. Residues: CASSSNLRVEQYF. The chain is built from TRBV7-2 and TRBJ2-7; no firm D call. There are 13 residues in the CDR3. CDR1 and CDR2 from the germline V gene are SGHTA and FQGNSA. Trimming removed 4 bases from V and 6 bases from J, with 13 bases in between.

The chain recombines TRBV6-1 with TRBJ1-5, with 7 bases aligning to TRBD1. V trimming: 0 bases; J trimming: 9 bases; junction bases outside the gene matches: 8. CDR3 length: 15 residues. CDR1 is MNHNS, CDR2 SASEGT, per germline. In DNA form, the CDR3 reads TGTGCCAGCAGTGAAGCGGGGACAGTCGTTACGCCCCAGCATTTT. This translates into CASSEAGTVVTPQHF.

This chain uses TRBV5-6 with TRBJ2-7; the D is unclear. Trimming took 1 base from V and 6 from J, leaving 8 bases between them. The germline V gene has CDR1 SGHDT and CDR2 YYEEEE. CDR3 length: 12 residues. The CDR3 DNA is TGTGCCAGCAGCTTGTTGATTGGCGAGCAGTACTTC. It encodes CASSLLIGEQYF.

This clone was counted many times. V and J are TRBV5-4 and TRBJ2-3; D is perhaps TRBD1 (6 bases). The CDR3 sequence is 12 residues long. The V and J ends lost 3 bases and 9 bases respectively, with 11 bases between them. Per germline, CDR1 SGHNT and CDR2 YYREEE (reference sequence). This chain's CDR3 is CASSSQGLTQYF. CDR3 in DNA: TGTGCCAGCAGCTCACAGGGTTTAACGCAGTATTTT.

The genes are TRBV30 and TRBJ2-7; no definite D call. Germline loops: CDR1 GTSNPN, CDR2 SVGIG (reference sequence). Trimming removed 3 bases at V and 3 bases at J, with 15 bases between. The CDR3 length is 14 residues. The CDR3 is CAWRGLGSYYEQYF. In nucleotides, the CDR3 is TGTGCCTGGAGGGGATTAGGATCTTACTACGAGCAGTACTTC.

The chain combines TRBV27 with TRBJ2-5, with a weak D call TRBD2 (5 bases). V gave up 2 bases and J gave up 1 base, with 14 bases separating them. Per germline, CDR1 MNHEY and CDR2 SMNVEV (reference sequence). The CDR3 runs to 16 residues. The CDR3 DNA reads as TGTGCCAGCAGTTTAGGTCCAGATAGCGTCCAAGAGACCCAGTACTTC. As protein: CASSLGPDSVQETQYF.

The V call is TRBV5-1, the J call TRBJ2-7, with unresolved D. With 2 bases removed from V and 7 bases from J, the gap between germline ends came to 19 bases. Germline lookup yields CDR1 SGHRS and CDR2 YFSETQ. This CDR3 has 15 amino acids. The CDR3 loop is CASSLIGAKPGEQYF. In nucleotides, the CDR3 is TGCGCCAGCAGCTTAATAGGAGCCAAGCCCGGGGAGCAGTACTTC.

The chain couples TRBV5-1 to TRBJ2-7; TRBD2 matches at 11 bases. The CDR3 is 16 residues long. J lost 6 bases, V lost 0 bases, and 8 bases had no gene match. Germline assignment: CDR1 SGHRS and CDR2 YFSETQ. CDR3 in amino acids: CASSLGLAGGLGEQYF. The CDR3 bases are TGCGCCAGCAGCTTGGGCCTAGCGGGAGGACTCGGCGAGCAGTACTTC.

This chain connects TRBV9 to TRBJ2-1; D is possibly TRBD2 (5 bases). V was trimmed by 4 bases and J by 0 bases, leaving 14 bases between them. The germline V gene has CDR1 SGDLS and CDR2 YYNGEE. This CDR3 spans 16 amino acids. CDR3 loop: CASSPLEGSSYNEQFF. The CDR3 coding sequence is TGTGCCAGCAGCCCGCTTGAGGGTAGCTCCTACAATGAGCAGTTCTTC.

Concerning this clone: Other nucleotide sequences from this sample produce the same CDR3. This chain connects TRBV5-1 to TRBJ2-5, with 11 bases lining up with TRBD2. Germline V gene lookup returns CDR1 SGHRS and CDR2 YFSETQ. This CDR3 region has 14 residues. J lost 3 bases, V lost 4 bases, and 2 bases had no gene match. CDR3 bases: TGCGCCAGCAGCCCGGGACTAGCGGAAGAGACCCAGTACTTC. It encodes CASSPGLAEETQYF.

V is TRBV30 and J is TRBJ1-3; D not certain. The CDR3 consists of 14 residues. V lost 0 bases and J 4 bases, leaving 10 bases between the germline ends. Per the germline V gene, CDR1 is GTSNPN and CDR2 is SVGIG (reference sequence). The CDR3 loop reads CAWSVRAAGNTIYF. For the CDR3, the DNA is TGTGCCTGGAGTGTTAGGGCTGCGGGAAACACCATATATTTT. The entire variable domain, with the rest obtained from reference TRBV30 and TRBJ1-3, is as follows: SQTIHQWPATLVQPVGSPLSLECTVEGTSNPNLYWYRQAAGRGLQLLFYSVGIGQISSEVPQNLSASRPQDRQFILSSKKLLLSDSGFYLCAWSVRAAGNTIYFGEGSWLTVV.

The CDR3 DNA reads as TGTGCCAGCAGACAGTTGAACACTGAAGCTTTCTTT. Protein product: CASRQLNTEAFF. The chain couples TRBV6-1 to TRBJ1-1; D unresolved. CDR1 and CDR2 (germline): MNHNS, SASEGT. The CDR3 totals 12 residues. Trimming left V 6 bases short and J 0 bases short, with 5 bases between.

The chain employs TRBV4-2 and TRBJ2-7, with D perhaps matching TRBD2 (6 bases). Per the germline V gene, CDR1 is LGHNA and CDR2 is YNFKEQ. CDR3 length equals 15 residues. V was trimmed by 0 bases and J by 2 bases, leaving 11 bases between them. The CDR3, as DNA: TGTGCCAGCAGCCAAGACCGTAGCGGAACCTACGAGCAGTACTTC. It yields the protein CASSQDRSGTYEQYF.

The V gene is TRBV29-1, the J gene TRBJ2-7; D not certain. The V gene lost 5 bases and the J gene lost 5 bases, with 13 bases spanning the gap. The CDR3 loop spans 12 amino acids. Germline V CDR1 and CDR2: SQVTM, ANQGSEA. The CDR3 DNA sequence: TGCAGCGTTTCATCGCGTGGAAACGAGCAGTACTTC. Translation gives CSVSSRGNEQYF.

In the case of this clone: A much larger clone sits a single nucleotide away, making a read error possible. The chain is built from TRBV5-1 and TRBJ2-2; D unresolved. The germline CDR1 and CDR2 sequences are SGHRS and YFSETQ. The CDR3 consists of 12 residues. V was cut by 4 bases and J by 1 base, with 2 bases left in between. The CDR3: CASSVNTGELFF. Written as DNA, the CDR3 is TGCGCCAGCAGCGTGAACACCGGGGAGCTGTTTTTT. Full variable domain (outside the CDR3, taken from reference TRBV5-1 and TRBJ2-2): KAGVTQTPRYLIKTRGQQVTLSCSPISGHRSVSWYQQTPGQGLQFLFEYFSETQRNKGNFPGRFSGRQFSNSRSEMNVSTLELGDSALYLCASSVNTGELFFGEGSRLTVL.

In this sample, this clone turned up once. This sequence joins TRBV29-1 and TRBJ2-3, with D perhaps TRBD2 (6 bases). CDR1 is SQVTM and CDR2 is ANQGSEA in the germline V gene. Trimming stripped 4 bases from V and 0 bases from J, with 11 bases between. The CDR3 extends over 14 amino acids. The CDR3 DNA reads as TGCAGCGTTGGTGGAGGGAGGAGCACAGATACGCAGTATTTT. Translated, it gives CSVGGGRSTDTQYF.

This chain joins TRBV6-1 and TRBJ2-7, with D possibly called TRBD1 or TRBD2 (6 bases each). Germline V gene lookup returns CDR1 MNHNS and CDR2 SASEGT. The V and J ends lost 0 bases and 0 bases respectively, with 15 bases between them. The CDR3 consists of 17 residues. CDR3: CASSEAIPRGASYEQYF. The CDR3 DNA reads TGTGCCAGCAGTGAAGCAATCCCAAGGGGGGCCTCCTACGAGCAGTACTTC.

This chain uses TRBV28 with TRBJ1-6, with D unresolved. CDR3 length equals 13 residues. The germline V and J ends were trimmed by 6 bases and 10 bases, with 13 bases remaining between them. The germline V gene encodes CDR1 MDHEN and CDR2 SYDVKM. CDR3 region: CASRPGLLSPLHF. CDR3 DNA: TGTGCCAGCAGGCCCGGACTCTTATCACCCCTCCACTTT.